The 21 T cell receptor beta chains below were found in one sample sequenced in a study of blood T cell repertoires in COVID-19. The method was immunoSEQ multiplex PCR; TCRdb's version includes in-frame clones alone and lacks a portion of them. Among 210,000 or so clones listed, about four fifths were seen once. The sequenced material came from peripheral blood. These receptors were taken from a woman in her forties or fifties with active or convalescent COVID-19.

The rearrangement links TRBV7-9 to TRBJ2-1, with 14 bases fitting TRBD2. Germline V gives CDR1 SEHNR, CDR2 FQNEAQ (reference sequence). This CDR3 region has 16 residues. J lost 7 bases, V lost 5 bases, and 7 bases had no gene match. CDR3 sequence (DNA): TGTGCCAGCAGCCAAATGACTAGCGGGGGGGTAAATGAGCAGTTCTTC. Translated, it gives CASSQMTSGGVNEQFF.

Notes on this clone: The junction departs from the called germline gene at one end, perhaps through a read error. The rearrangement joins TRBV6-5 to TRBJ1-2, with D perhaps matching TRBD1 (6 bases). Germline CDR1 reads MNHEY; CDR2 reads SVGAGI. There are 14 residues in the CDR3. CDR3: CASSSGARGYRYTF. The CDR3 DNA reads as TGTGCCAGCAGTTCAGGGGCTCGGGGCTATCGCTACACCTTC.

The V call is TRBV3-1 (or the pseudogene TRBV3-2), the J call TRBJ1-4, with a tentative D call TRBD1 (6 bases). CDR1 and CDR2 from the germline V gene are LGHDT and YNNKEL (reference sequence). The CDR3 totals 14 residues. The ends were cut back, 7 bases at V and 8 bases at J, with 17 bases in the middle. The CDR3 sequence is CASTPQGGSEKLFF. CDR3 nucleotide sequence: TGTGCCAGCACCCCCCAAGGGGGTAGCGAAAAACTGTTTTTT.

This clone came up once. The chain has TRBV4-2 and TRBJ1-2; 9 bases are shared with TRBD1. The CDR3 has 15 residues. Germline lookup yields CDR1 LGHNA and CDR2 YNFKEQ. The V segment lost 5 bases and the J segment 0 bases; nucleotides outside the gene matches: 4. This chain's CDR3 is CASSGTGSANYGYTF. The CDR3 coding sequence is TGTGCCAGCAGCGGGACAGGGAGCGCTAACTATGGCTACACCTTC.

V is TRBV5-1 and J is TRBJ1-5; 7 nucleotides align to TRBD1. The CDR3 consists of 17 residues. The germline CDR1 and CDR2 sequences are SGHRS and YFSETQ. The CDR3 region is CGKTVGQKILNNQPQHF. CDR3 bases: TGCGGCAAGACCGTGGGACAGAAGATTCTGAATAATCAGCCCCAGCATTTT.

In this sample, this clone turned up once. The chain has TRBV12-5 and TRBJ2-2; TRBD2 aligns across 9 bases. V dropped 3 bases and J dropped 2; count of bases not matched to a gene: 4. Germline V CDR1 and CDR2: LGHNT, FRNRAP. The CDR3 contains 16 residues. As DNA, the CDR3 is TGTGCTAGTGGTTTCCCTAGCGGGACAAACACCGGGGAGCTGTTTTTT. The encoded protein is CASGFPSGTNTGELFF.

The rearrangement uses TRBV12-5 and TRBJ1-1; D gene unclear. Germline V gene lookup returns CDR1 LGHNT and CDR2 FRNRAP. The CDR3 extends over 17 amino acids. Trimming stripped 4 bases from V and 1 base from J, with 19 bases between. CDR3 nucleotides: TGTGCTAGTGGTTCCTACAGTGGCCCCACATCGAACACTGAAGCTTTCTTT. Its protein is CASGSYSGPTSNTEAFF.

J is TRBJ1-2 and V is TRBV9; TRBD1 matches 9 bases. CDR1 and CDR2 from the germline V gene are SGDLS and YYNGEE. The CDR3 extends over 15 amino acids. Losses at the gene ends were 0 bases for V and 4 bases for J; bases not matched to a gene: 4. Here the CDR3 reads CASSVATGGLYGYTF. The CDR3 bases are TGTGCCAGCAGCGTAGCTACAGGGGGCCTCTATGGCTACACCTTC.

The chain combines TRBV5-4 with TRBJ1-1; tentative D call: TRBD1 (5 bases). The V gene lost 7 bases and the J gene lost 5 bases, with 15 bases spanning the gap. The CDR3 covers 13 residues. Germline-derived CDR1 and CDR2 are SGHNT and YYREEE (reference sequence). CDR3 residues: CASARQGKTEAFF. CDR3 nucleotides: TGTGCCAGCGCGAGGCAGGGTAAGACTGAAGCTTTCTTT.

This rearrangement joins TRBV19 to TRBJ1-2; no clear D. Germline loops: CDR1 LNHDA, CDR2 SQIVND (reference sequence). The CDR3 loop spans 14 amino acids. V lost 6 bases and J 4 bases, leaving 15 bases between the germline ends. The CDR3, as DNA: TGTGCCAGTAGCTCCGGAGACTGGATCTATGGCTACACCTTC. Its translation: CASSSGDWIYGYTF.

The V and J genes are TRBV19 and TRBJ2-1; TRBD2 aligns across 9 bases. This CDR3 is built from 15 residues. Germline-derived CDR1 and CDR2 are LNHDA and SQIVND (reference sequence). V lost 1 base to trimming and J lost 7 bases; unmatched junction nucleotides: 5. The CDR3 DNA reads TGTGCCAGTAGTATAGGTCGCGGGGGGGGAAATGAGCAGTTCTTC. Translation: CASSIGRGGGNEQFF.

The V call is TRBV19, the J call TRBJ2-2, with 10 bases identical to TRBD2. CDR1 and CDR2 (germline): LNHDA, SQIVND (reference sequence). CDR3 length: 14 amino acids. The trim removed 7 bases at V and 4 bases at J, leaving 3 bases unmatched. This CDR3 reads CASIAGGSTGELFF. DNA for the CDR3: TGTGCCAGTATAGCGGGAGGATCCACCGGGGAGCTGTTTTTT.

The chain couples TRBV5-6 to TRBJ2-7; D call uncertain. Trimming shortened V by 0 bases and J by 0 bases, and 10 bases separated the two germline ends. Germline lookup yields CDR1 SGHDT and CDR2 YYEEEE. CDR3 size: 15 residues. DNA of the CDR3: TGTGCCAGCAGCTTGGTGAGCCTAAGCTCCTACGAGCAGTACTTC. Translation: CASSLVSLSSYEQYF.

The V gene is TRBV10-1, the J gene TRBJ1-1, with D possibly matching TRBD1 (5 bases). The CDR3 contains 13 residues. Germline values: CDR1 WNHNN, CDR2 SYGVQD (reference sequence). V was clipped by 2 bases and J by 4 bases, with 8 bases between them. The CDR3, as DNA: TGCGCCAGCAGTGAGCAGGGATCCACTGAAGCTTTCTTT. Translation: CASSEQGSTEAFF.

J is TRBJ2-3 and V is TRBV11-3; maybe TRBD1 (6 bases). Between the trimmed V and J ends, which lost 5 bases and 2 bases, there was a span of 11 bases. This CDR3 comprises 14 residues. CDR1 SGHNT and CDR2 YENEEA come from the germline V gene. Here the CDR3 reads CASSKQGTTDTQYF. CDR3 nucleotide sequence: TGTGCCAGCAGCAAACAGGGAACCACAGATACGCAGTATTTT.

In this sample, this clone turned up once. V gene TRBV6-6 combines with J gene TRBJ2-5; D not certain. Germline V CDR1 and CDR2: MNHNY, SVGAGI (reference sequence). This CDR3 contains 13 residues. With 6 bases removed from V and 5 bases from J, the gap between germline ends came to 13 bases. CDR3 nucleotide sequence: TGTGCCAGCAGGTTATCAACGGGTGAGACCCAGTACTTC. Translating it yields CASRLSTGETQYF.

J is TRBJ1-1 and V is TRBV28; D unresolved. The CDR3 totals 11 residues. Germline CDR1 and CDR2: MDHEN and SYDVKM. The V and J ends lost 5 bases and 9 bases respectively, with 10 bases between them. The CDR3 sequence: CASSLGYKAFF. CDR3 DNA: TGTGCCAGCAGTCTCGGGTATAAAGCTTTCTTT.

This clone came up once. The chain couples TRBV11-2 to TRBJ1-1; D unclear. Germline V gives CDR1 SGHAT, CDR2 FQNNGV. V was cut by 7 bases and J by 1 base, with 10 bases left in between. This CDR3 has 13 amino acids. CDR3 sequence (DNA): TGTGCCAGCACCAACCCCGGGAACACTGAAGCTTTCTTT. Amino acids: CASTNPGNTEAFF.

Details on this clone: Other DNA sequences within the sample encode an identical CDR3. V and J are TRBV6-5 and TRBJ1-1; weak D call: TRBD1 (5 bases). CDR3 length: 13 residues. With 2 bases removed from V and 1 base from J, the gap between germline ends came to 5 bases. Germline V gives CDR1 MNHEY, CDR2 SVGAGI. Here the CDR3 reads CASSYGQNTEAFF. The CDR3 DNA sequence: TGTGCCAGCAGTTACGGACAGAACACTGAAGCTTTCTTT.

This clone was detected once. This chain uses TRBV4-1 with TRBJ1-2; D is uncertain. Germline CDR1 and CDR2: MGHRA and YSYEKL. This CDR3 region has 12 residues. V was clipped by 5 bases and J by 7 bases, with 11 bases between them. CDR3 DNA: TGCGCCAGCAGCGAATGGAGTCGTGGCTACACCTTC. It yields the protein CASSEWSRGYTF.

This sequence joins TRBV2 and TRBJ2-4; D might be TRBD2 (5 bases). The CDR3 has 16 residues. Germline CDR1 is SNHLY and CDR2 is FYNNEI. V dropped 8 bases and J dropped 1 base, with 18 bases sitting between them. This chain's CDR3 is CASAFNPTGAKNIQYF. CDR3 nucleotides: TGTGCCAGCGCCTTTAACCCGACGGGGGCCAAAAACATTCAGTACTTC.